The present T cell receptor (beta chain) was sequenced within a study of identical twins. Template switching (which added a universal primer site) was used, and cDNA carried unique molecular identifiers. TCRdb re-derived calls from the 5' RACE reads in MiXCR, one entry per CDR3 protein. The sample consists of under 250,000 distinct CDR3 sequences, under 10% of them appearing once. Per the germline V gene, CDR1 is MDHEN and CDR2 is SYDVKM. This CDR3 is 17 amino acids long. J was trimmed by 0 bases and V by 3 bases; bases with no gene match: 8. Study-wide findings and caveats: Recombination models fit unrelated individuals' TCR alpha sharing but underestimated twins'. Fewer insertions were carried by abundant cord blood beta clonotypes, but none was seen in memory repertoires.

This clonotype was observed a handful of times. No antigen is known for it. This sample also belongs to another study, concerning yellow fever vaccine responses in identical twins.

This chain joins TRBV28 and TRBJ2-1; TRBD1 matches 7 bases. Material for sequencing was memory (CD45RO+) T cells sorted from blood. The clonotype was recovered from a young woman in good health. The CDR3 DNA reads as TGTGCCAGCAGTTTGTGGACAGGTTCGAGCTCCTACAATGAGCAGTTCTTC. Its protein product is CASSLWTGSSSYNEQFF.